The 17 T cell receptor beta chains presented below share a single source sample, sequenced in a study of T cells expressing NK-cell markers. TCRdb reprocessed the 5' RACE reads and stores each CDR3 protein as one record, lacking DNA. The sample has hundreds of thousands of distinct CDR3 sequences. The sample taken for sequencing was blood T cells: a sorted CD56 or NKG2C T cell subset, CD4+ or CD8+ T cells, or bulk PBMC T cells (not recorded which). The receptors originated from a man aged 18 to 70 in good health.

The CDR3 protein is CASSYGGFLRRGVTDTQYF. The rearrangement links TRBV6-5 to TRBJ2-3; there is no DNA to check the TCRdb D call of TRBD2. The CDR3 length is 19 residues. The germline gives CDR1 MNHEY, CDR2 SVGAGI.

The chain joins TRBV7-9 to TRBJ2-3. The CDR3 is made up of 15 amino acids. Per the germline V gene, CDR1 is SEHNR and CDR2 is FQNEAQ (reference sequence). CDR3 in amino acids: CASSDPTGSTDTQYF.

The genes are TRBV18 and TRBJ2-1. The CDR3 totals 14 residues. Germline CDR1 and CDR2: KGHSH and LQKENI. CDR3 region: CASSPPVLYNEQFF. Filled out from reference TRBV18 and TRBJ2-1, the complete variable domain reads NAGVMQNPRHLVRRRGQEARLRCSPMKGHSHVYWYRQLPEEGLKFMVYLQKENIIDESGMPKERFSAEFPKEGPSILRIQQVVRGDSAAYFCASSPPVLYNEQFFGPGTRLTVL.

This rearrangement joins TRBV9 to TRBJ2-3. The germline V gene has CDR1 SGDLS and CDR2 YYNGEE. The length of the CDR3 is 18 residues. CDR3 sequence: CASSDSFGLPLGTDTQYF.

The rearrangement joins TRBV25-1 to TRBJ2-4; the D call from TCRdb, TRBD2, cannot be confirmed without DNA. In germline, CDR1 is MGHDK, CDR2 SYGVNS. CDR3 length: 12 residues. This chain's CDR3 is CASSPDRGIQYF.

The rearrangement links TRBV28 to TRBJ1-6; the D call from TCRdb, TRBD1, cannot be confirmed without DNA. Germline lookup yields CDR1 MDHEN and CDR2 SYDVKM. This CDR3 comprises 16 residues. The CDR3 is CASSFRDRGSRSPLHF.

The gene calls are TRBV20-1 and TRBJ1-4; TCRdb returns TRBD1, unconfirmable since there is no DNA. The CDR3 has 13 residues. Germline CDR1 is DFQATT and CDR2 is SNEGSKA (reference sequence). Here the CDR3 reads CSASGTTIEKLFF.

The chain joins TRBV18 to TRBJ1-2. CDR1 is KGHSH, CDR2 LQKENI, per germline. The CDR3 runs to 12 residues. CDR3 amino acids: CASSPRGEGYTF.

V gene TRBV7-8 combines with J gene TRBJ1-4; the TRBD1 assignment by TCRdb is unverifiable without DNA. Germline V gene data show CDR1 as SGHVS and CDR2 as FQNEAQ. This CDR3 is 16 amino acids long. The CDR3 here is CASSSWDRRDNEKLFF.

V usage is TRBV6-1 and J usage is TRBJ2-5. Looked up from germline, CDR1 is MNHNS and CDR2 is SASEGT. The CDR3 loop spans 12 amino acids. The CDR3: CASSRSGKTQYF.

The chain has TRBV27 and TRBJ2-5; TCRdb's D call of TRBD1 is untestable without DNA. The CDR3 consists of 14 residues. Germline-derived CDR1 and CDR2 are MNHEY and SMNVEV (reference sequence). The CDR3 region is CASRQGAFQETQYF.

The chain employs TRBV4-1 and TRBJ2-7; TCRdb selects TRBD2, and the lack of DNA leaves this call unchecked. The CDR3 runs to 13 residues. In germline, CDR1 is MGHRA, CDR2 YSYEKL. CDR3 protein: CASSRDTRYEQYF.

This chain links TRBV5-1 with TRBJ2-5. This CDR3 has 15 residues. In germline, CDR1 is SGHRS, CDR2 YFSETQ. The CDR3: CASSLARGSLETQYF.

J is TRBJ2-5 and V is TRBV6-1; TCRdb reports TRBD2, a call that lacks DNA to check it against. The germline V gene has CDR1 MNHNS and CDR2 SASEGT. The CDR3 spans 14 residues. This CDR3 reads CASSGGAVQETQYF.

This chain links TRBV19 with TRBJ2-2; the D gene TCRdb calls, TRBD1, cannot be checked with no DNA. In germline, CDR1 is LNHDA, CDR2 SQIVND (reference sequence). This CDR3 comprises 16 residues. CDR3 amino acids: CASSYAHGTSTGELFF.

The V gene is TRBV19, the J gene TRBJ1-2; the D call from TCRdb, TRBD1, cannot be confirmed without DNA. The germline V gene encodes CDR1 LNHDA and CDR2 SQIVND (reference sequence). The CDR3 spans 15 residues. CDR3 sequence: CASTNLGGSNYGYTF.

The rearrangement links TRBV20-1 to TRBJ2-7. Germline CDR1 and CDR2: DFQATT and SNEGSKA (reference sequence). The CDR3 extends over 13 amino acids. Here the CDR3 reads CSVADRTSYEQYF.